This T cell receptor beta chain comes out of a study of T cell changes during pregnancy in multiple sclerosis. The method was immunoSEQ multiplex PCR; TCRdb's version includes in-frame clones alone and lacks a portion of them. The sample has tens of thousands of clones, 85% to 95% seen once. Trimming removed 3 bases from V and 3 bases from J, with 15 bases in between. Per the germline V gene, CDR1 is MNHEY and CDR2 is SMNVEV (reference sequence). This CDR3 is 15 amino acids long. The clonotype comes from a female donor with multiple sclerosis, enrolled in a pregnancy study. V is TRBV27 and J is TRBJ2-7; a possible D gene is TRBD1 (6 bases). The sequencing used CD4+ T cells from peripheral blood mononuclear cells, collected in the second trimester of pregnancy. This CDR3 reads CASSFAGTKIYEQYF. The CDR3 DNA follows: TGTGCCAGCAGTTTCGCCGGGACAAAAATCTACGAGCAGTACTTC.